The clone carrying this T cell receptor (beta chain) was picked up one time. The sample belongs to a study of blood T cell repertoires in COVID-19. Study-wide context: The United States, Italy and Spain were the sources of the acute and convalescent COVID-19 samples. Sources were T cells, B-cell-depleted T cells, or PBMCs; the material itself was cDNA or gDNA.

Original handling: It was from reference gene primer amplification that nucleated cell counts were estimated. Clones were read by immunoSEQ multiplex PCR, and TCRdb kept only the in-frame ones, dropping some. The V and J calls and clone size are taken from that table; D and trimming were inferred from the DNA. The sample yields around 140,000 clones, approximately 80% seen once. V lost 0 bases and J lost 4, with 7 bases in between. Germline CDR1 and CDR2: SGHRS and YFSETQ. There are 14 residues in the CDR3. This chain uses TRBV5-1 with TRBJ1-4; D not certain. The sample comprised peripheral blood. This TCR came from a human donor in a cohort sampled during active COVID-19. CDR3 sequence: CASSLELNNEKLFF. In nucleotides, the CDR3 is TGCGCCAGCAGCTTGGAACTTAATAATGAAAAACTGTTTTTT.